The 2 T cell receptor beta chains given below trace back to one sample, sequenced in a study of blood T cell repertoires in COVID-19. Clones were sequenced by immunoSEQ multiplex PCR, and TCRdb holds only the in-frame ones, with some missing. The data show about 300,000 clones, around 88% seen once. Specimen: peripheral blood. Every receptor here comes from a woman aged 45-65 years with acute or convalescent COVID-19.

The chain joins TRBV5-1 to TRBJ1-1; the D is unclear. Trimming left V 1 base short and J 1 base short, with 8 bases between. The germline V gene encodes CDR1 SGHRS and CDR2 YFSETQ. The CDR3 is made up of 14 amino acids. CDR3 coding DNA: TGCGCCAGCAGCTTGACCGCAGGGAACACTGAAGCTTTCTTT. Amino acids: CASSLTAGNTEAFF.

The CDR3 spells CASSVTGGTYEQYF. CDR3 bases: TGTGCCAGCAGTGTTACAGGGGGGACCTACGAGCAGTACTTC. The gene calls are TRBV25-1 and TRBJ2-7; 8 bases agree with TRBD1. J gave up 2 bases and V 4 bases, and 4 bases lay outside the gene matches. The germline gives CDR1 MGHDK, CDR2 SYGVNS. This CDR3 has 14 amino acids.